One sample yielded the 21 T cell receptor beta chains listed below, sequenced in a study of CD8+CD57+ T cells in acquired aplastic anemia. Patients chosen for sequencing had CD8+CD57+ cells that had expanded, as shown by flow cytometry. CDR3 and TCR beta VDJ profiling relied on genomic DNA as the template. TCRdb redid the calling of the reads with MiXCR, one entry per CDR3 protein. Of more than 200,000 distinct CDR3 sequences in the sample, about half were seen once. The sequenced sample consisted of sorted CD4+, CD8+, or CD8+CD57+ T cells (not recorded which) from PBMCs. The receptor source for this set is a human donor with aplastic anemia.

The chain joins TRBV6-6 to TRBJ2-1; the match to TRBD2 covers 11 bases. Germline CDR1 reads MNHNY; CDR2 reads SVGAGI (reference sequence). The ends lost 2 bases at V and 7 bases at J; junction bases unmatched: 10. CDR3 length equals 17 residues. CDR3 sequence (DNA): TGTGCCAGCAGTTACGGGACTAGCGGAGCTTGGGGGAATGAGCAGTTCTTC. It specifies CASSYGTSGAWGNEQFF.

The chain uses TRBV6-1 and TRBJ2-7; 9 positions agree with TRBD1. V gave up 8 bases and J gave up 3 bases; unmatched junction bases: 11. The CDR3 is made up of 15 amino acids. CDR1 is MNHNS, CDR2 SASEGT, per germline. CDR3 nucleotide sequence: TGTGCCAGCCCTTCTCTGGGGACAGGGAACTACGAGCAGTACTTC. This gives the protein CASPSLGTGNYEQYF.

Worth noting for this clonotype: A much larger clone lies a single base off, so this may be a read error. The rearrangement joins TRBV5-1 to TRBJ2-7, with a possible D match to TRBD1 (5 bases). V gave up 3 bases and J gave up 6 bases, with 10 bases separating them. CDR3 length: 12 residues. The germline V gene has CDR1 SGHRS and CDR2 YFSETQ. The CDR3 bases are TGCGCCAGCAGCTCGTCAGGGCTCGAGCAGTACTTC. This sequence encodes CASSSSGLEQYF.

On this clonotype: A much larger clone sits a single nucleotide away, making a read error possible. The chain recombines TRBV5-1 with TRBJ2-2; 8 nucleotides line up with TRBD1. From germline, CDR1 is SGHRS and CDR2 YFSETQ. The junction had 4 bases not matched to a gene; V was cut back by 4 bases and J by 2 bases. The CDR3 is 15 residues long. Here the CDR3 reads CASSPDRANTGELFF. CDR3 DNA: TGCGCCAGCAGCCCGGACAGGGCAAACACCGGGGAGCTGTTTTTT. Complete variable domain (other parts from reference TRBV5-1 and TRBJ2-2): KAGVTQTPRYLIKTRGQQVTLSCSPISGHRSVSWYQQTPGQGLQFLFEYFSETQRNKGNFPGRFSGRQFSNSRSEMNVSTLELGDSALYLCASSPDRANTGELFFGEGSRLTVL.

This clonotype occurred once. The V and J genes are TRBV15 and TRBJ1-3; 9 bases are a match to TRBD1. V was pared by 5 bases and J by 1 base, with 3 bases of the junction left unmatched. This CDR3 has 15 residues. CDR1 is LNHNV, CDR2 YYDKDF, per germline (reference sequence). Here the CDR3 reads CATSLTGGSGNTIYF. The CDR3 DNA reads as TGTGCCACCAGCTTGACAGGGGGGTCTGGAAACACCATATATTTT.

This clonotype occurred many times. The chain carries TRBV7-9 and TRBJ2-7; 7 bases are a match to TRBD1. Trimming cost V 5 bases and J 0 bases; bases outside gene matches: 7. The CDR3 loop spans 15 amino acids. Germline values: CDR1 SEHNR, CDR2 FQNEAQ (reference sequence). CDR3 DNA sequence: TGTGCCAGCAGCCGGTTGACAGGGACCTCCTACGAGCAGTACTTC. It yields the protein CASSRLTGTSYEQYF.

The J gene is TRBJ2-1, the V gene TRBV5-7; 7 nucleotides align to TRBD2. TRBV5-7 is known as an ORF, though its function is uncertain. V was clipped by 0 bases and J by 12 bases; unmatched bases: 9. The length of the CDR3 is 14 residues. This chain's CDR3 is CASSLGGGGDTQFF. For the CDR3, the DNA is TGTGCCAGCAGCTTGGGGGGGGGAGGAGATACGCAGTTCTTC.

The sample holds many counts of this clonotype. This chain uses TRBV9 with TRBJ2-3, with 14 bases lining up with TRBD2. The germline V gene encodes CDR1 SGDLS and CDR2 YYNGEE. The CDR3 consists of 18 residues. Unmatched junction bases numbered 11, after V lost 4 bases and J lost 4 bases. Here the CDR3 reads CASSPRLAGGLGADTQYF. The CDR3 region has the DNA TGTGCCAGCAGCCCCCGACTAGCGGGGGGGCTTGGCGCAGATACGCAGTATTTT.

At least ten counts were recorded for this clonotype. The V call is TRBV5-4, the J call TRBJ2-5; the match to TRBD1 covers 9 bases. Germline V gene lookup returns CDR1 SGHNT and CDR2 YYREEE (reference sequence). V gave up 4 bases and J gave up 1 base; unmatched junction bases: 8. The CDR3 covers 16 residues. CDR3 sequence: CASSPGGQGRQETQYF. The DNA of the CDR3 is TGTGCCAGCAGCCCCGGGGGACAGGGACGCCAAGAGACCCAGTACTTC.

This clonotype was recorded only once. This rearrangement joins TRBV9 to TRBJ2-1; a possible D gene is TRBD1 (5 bases). CDR3 size: 13 residues. Trimming left V 1 base short and J 8 bases short, with 10 bases between. Germline loops: CDR1 SGDLS, CDR2 YYNGEE. CDR3 nucleotide sequence: TGTGCCAGCAGCGTAAGGGGCGTGGATGAGCAGTTCTTC. Its translation is CASSVRGVDEQFF.

The chain combines TRBV5-1 with TRBJ2-1; no clear D gene. Germline lookup yields CDR1 SGHRS and CDR2 YFSETQ. This CDR3 comprises 14 residues. V dropped 4 bases and J dropped 5 bases, with 13 bases sitting between them. This chain's CDR3 is CASSPRWTDNEQFF. DNA for the CDR3: TGCGCCAGCAGCCCTAGGTGGACGGACAATGAGCAGTTCTTC.

Turning to this clonotype: It may be a read error: a sequence one base away is much more abundant. The V call is TRBV10-1, the J call TRBJ1-1; TRBD1 matches at 7 bases. The germline V gene encodes CDR1 WNHNN and CDR2 SYGVQD (reference sequence). This CDR3 is 15 amino acids long. The CDR3 nucleotides are TGTGCCAGCAGTGAAACAGGGGAGGTAGGCACTGAAGCTTACTTT. This encodes CASSETGEVGTEAYF.

Concerning this clonotype: A read error is possible here, since a much larger clone lies one base away. This chain connects TRBV12-3 or TRBV12-4 to TRBJ2-7, with TRBD2 as a possible D gene (5 bases). This CDR3 has 13 amino acids. V was shortened by 8 bases and J by 0 bases, with 11 bases between the two germline ends. The CDR3 DNA reads TGTGCCAGCGGGGAGATTAACTCCTACGAGCAGTACTTC. It codes for CASGEINSYEQYF.

Points on this clonotype: The germline gene is not matched at one end of the junction; a read error may be the cause. This chain connects TRBV7-6 to TRBJ1-3, with a tentative D call TRBD1 (6 bases). Germline CDR1 reads SGHVS; CDR2 reads FNYEAQ. The CDR3 is made up of 17 amino acids. CDR3 in amino acids: CASSLGPRRGSENTIYF. The CDR3 DNA reads as TGTGCCAGCAGCTTGGGGCCCCGCAGGGGCTCTGAAAACACCATATATTTT.

The chain combines TRBV25-1 with TRBJ1-2, with TRBD1 matching over 10 bases. Germline V gene data show CDR1 as MGHDK and CDR2 as SYGVNS. CDR3 length equals 14 residues. J lost 4 bases, V lost 3 bases, and 2 bases had no gene match. The CDR3 sequence: CASSDGDRGYGYTF. CDR3 bases: TGTGCCAGCAGTGATGGGGACAGGGGCTATGGCTACACCTTC.

V usage is TRBV13 and J usage is TRBJ1-1; TRBD1 matches 11 bases. CDR1 and CDR2 from the germline V gene are PRHDT and FYEKMQ (reference sequence). The CDR3 contains 17 residues. With V trimmed by 5 bases and J by 4 bases, 12 bases remained unmatched. Written as DNA, the CDR3 is TGTGCCAGCAGCCCCCCTTCGGGCGGACAGGGGGCCACTGAAGCTTTCTTT. Translated: CASSPPSGGQGATEAFF. The full variable domain, with the rest looked up from reference TRBV13 and TRBJ1-1, is AAGVIQSPRHLIKEKRETATLKCYPIPRHDTVYWYQQGPGQDPQFLISFYEKMQSDKGSIPDRFSAQQFSDYHSELNMSSLELGDSALYFCASSPPSGGQGATEAFFGQGTRLTVV.

In this sample, this clonotype turned up once. The chain joins TRBV2 to TRBJ2-6, with no clear D. Germline values: CDR1 SNHLY, CDR2 FYNNEI. With 3 bases removed from V and 5 bases from J, the gap between germline ends came to 11 bases. CDR3 size: 15 residues. The CDR3 is CASSDGMGRANVLTF. In DNA, the CDR3 is TGTGCCAGCAGTGACGGAATGGGCAGGGCCAACGTCCTGACTTTC.

This sequence joins TRBV12-3 or TRBV12-4 and TRBJ2-7, with a weak D call TRBD1 (6 bases). The V gene lost 7 bases and the J gene lost 3 bases, with 16 bases spanning the gap. The CDR3 is 14 amino acids. In DNA form, the CDR3 reads TGTGCCAGCACCCTCACGACAGGAATCTACGAGCAGTACTTC. It is translated as CASTLTTGIYEQYF.

V is TRBV15 and J is TRBJ1-6, with D possibly matching TRBD1 (6 bases). The germline CDR1 and CDR2 sequences are LNHNV and YYDKDF (reference sequence). Trimming took 5 bases from V and 5 from J, leaving 13 bases between them. The CDR3 spans 15 residues. The CDR3 loop is CATSFRQEDNSPLHF. In DNA form, the CDR3 reads TGTGCCACCAGCTTCCGACAGGAGGATAATTCACCCCTCCACTTT.

This clonotype was picked up many times. The genes are TRBV5-1 and TRBJ1-3, with unresolved D. Germline CDR1 reads SGHRS; CDR2 reads YFSETQ. Trimming removed 2 bases from V and 7 bases from J, with 7 bases in between. The length of the CDR3 is 12 residues. The DNA for the CDR3 is TGCGCCAGCAGCTTAAATGGGAACACCATATATTTT. Translating gives CASSLNGNTIYF.

The chain combines TRBV5-6 with TRBJ2-3; the D call may be TRBD1 or TRBD2 (5 bases each). The CDR3 contains 14 residues. V was cut by 4 bases and J by 11 bases, with 20 bases left in between. CDR1 and CDR2 (germline): SGHDT, YYEEEE. The DNA for the CDR3 is TGTGCCAGCAGCCACCGGGACGGCCAGAGGGAGCAGTATTTT. Translation: CASSHRDGQREQYF.